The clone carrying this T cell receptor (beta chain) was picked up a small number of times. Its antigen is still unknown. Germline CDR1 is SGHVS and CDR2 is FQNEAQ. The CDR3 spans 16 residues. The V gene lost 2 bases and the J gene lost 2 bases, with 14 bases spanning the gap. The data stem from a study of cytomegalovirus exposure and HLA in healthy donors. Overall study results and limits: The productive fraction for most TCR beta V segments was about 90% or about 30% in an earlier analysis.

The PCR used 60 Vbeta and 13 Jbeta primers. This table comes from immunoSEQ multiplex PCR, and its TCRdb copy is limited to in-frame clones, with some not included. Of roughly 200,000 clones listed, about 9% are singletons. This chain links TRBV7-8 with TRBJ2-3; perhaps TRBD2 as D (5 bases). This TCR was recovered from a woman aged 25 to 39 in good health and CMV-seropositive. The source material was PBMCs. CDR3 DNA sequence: TGTGCCAGCAGCTTAAAACTAGTGGGGATCACAGATACGCAGTATTTT. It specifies CASSLKLVGITDTQYF.